Below, 25 T cell receptor beta chains from the same sample are listed, as sequenced in a study of radiation and T cells in renal cell carcinoma. Time point given: blood 2 weeks post-SBRT. The treatment denotes: 15 Gy SBRT to primary tumor, nephrectomy 4 weeks later. The method was immunoSEQ multiplex PCR; TCRdb's version includes in-frame clones alone and lacks a portion of them. Of around 120,000 clones detected, approximately 80% appear once; the ten largest clones hold over 1.5%. The specimen comprised blood, sampled from a patient whose treatment included radiotherapy and nephrectomy. These receptors were taken from a woman between 55 and 75 years old with renal cell carcinoma.

The V call is TRBV6-6, the J call TRBJ1-5, with TRBD1 matching 11 bases. The CDR3 consists of 15 residues. V lost 5 bases to trimming and J lost 3 bases; unmatched junction nucleotides: 3. CDR1 MNHNY and CDR2 SVGAGI come from the germline V gene (reference sequence). The CDR3 bases are TGTGCCAGCAGTCATGGACAGGGGGCCAATCAGCCCCAGCATTTT. This translates into CASSHGQGANQPQHF.

This chain links TRBV2 with TRBJ2-5; no reliable D call. This CDR3 has 11 amino acids. With 5 bases removed from V and 7 bases from J, the gap between germline ends came to 8 bases. The germline CDR1 and CDR2 sequences are SNHLY and FYNNEI. This chain's CDR3 is CASSYQSTQYF. CDR3 DNA: TGTGCCAGCAGTTATCAGTCGACCCAGTACTTC.

The V call is TRBV28, the J call TRBJ1-1; 9 bases agree with TRBD1. The germline CDR1 and CDR2 sequences are MDHEN and SYDVKM. The CDR3 extends over 16 amino acids. The junction had 9 bases not matched to a gene; V was cut back by 0 bases and J by 7 bases. CDR3 sequence: CASSLWDRGLGSEAFF. For the CDR3, the DNA is TGTGCCAGCAGTTTATGGGACAGGGGTTTAGGTAGTGAAGCTTTCTTT. Full variable domain (remainder filled in from reference TRBV28 and TRBJ1-1): DVKVTQSSRYLVKRTGEKVFLECVQDMDHENMFWYRQDPGLGLRLIYFSYDVKMKEKGDIPEGYSVSREKKERFSLILESASTNQTSMYLCASSLWDRGLGSEAFFGQGTRLTVV.

This clone has a count of ten or more. This sequence joins TRBV29-1 and TRBJ1-1; TRBD1 matches at 7 bases. The CDR3 spans 13 residues. Germline trimming cut 8 bases from V and 1 base from J; bases unmatched to any gene: 7. CDR1 is SQVTM and CDR2 is ANQGSEA in the germline V gene. The CDR3 sequence is CSTRTGQNTEAFF. The CDR3 DNA is TGCAGCACCCGGACAGGTCAGAACACTGAAGCTTTCTTT. The full variable domain, in which reference TRBV29-1 and TRBJ1-1 provide the parts outside the CDR3, is SAVISQKPSRDICQRGTSLTIQCQVDSQVTMMFWYRQQPGQSLTLIATANQGSEATYESGFVIDKFPISRPNLTFSTLTVSNMSPEDSSIYLCSTRTGQNTEAFFGQGTRLTVV.

This clone was observed a handful of times. The genes are TRBV5-6 and TRBJ2-7; 8 bases map to TRBD1. Germline V gene sequence: CDR1 SGHDT, CDR2 YYEEEE. V gave up 3 bases and J gave up 3 bases; unmatched junction bases: 2. This CDR3 has 13 residues. The CDR3 DNA is TGTGCCAGCAGCTGGACAGGGCGCTACGAGCAGTACTTC. Encoded protein: CASSWTGRYEQYF.

A single count supports this clone. This chain joins TRBV9 and TRBJ2-2; a weak D match, TRBD2 (6 bases). V lost 3 bases and J lost 5, with 17 bases in between. CDR1 and CDR2 (germline): SGDLS, YYNGEE. The CDR3 runs 16 residues. This chain's CDR3 is CASSAIPGGGTGELFF. The CDR3, as DNA: TGTGCCAGCAGCGCCATCCCAGGCGGAGGGACCGGGGAGCTGTTTTTT. Full variable domain (remainder filled in from reference TRBV9 and TRBJ2-2): DSGVTQTPKHLITATGQRVTLRCSPRSGDLSVYWYQQSLDQGLQFLIQYYNGEERAKGNILERFSAQQFPDLHSELNLSSLELGDSALYFCASSAIPGGGTGELFFGEGSRLTVL.

This chain connects TRBV21-1 to TRBJ2-5; the D call of TRBD1 is as the table states it, not checked on the DNA. TRBV21-1 is a documented pseudogene. CDR3 size: 15 residues. CDR3 region: CASIGGRRSQETQYF. CDR3 in DNA: TGTGCCAGCATTGGGGGCAGGCGAAGTCAAGAGACCCAGTACTTC.

CDR3: CASSLTGANEKLFF. CDR3 nucleotides: TGTGCCAGCTCCTTGACAGGGGCTAATGAAAAACTGTTTTTT. This chain links TRBV18 with TRBJ1-4; 8 bases match TRBD1. The V segment lost 6 bases and the J segment 3 bases; nucleotides outside the gene matches: 3. Germline-derived CDR1 and CDR2 are KGHSH and LQKENI. The CDR3 length is 14 residues.

The rearrangement uses TRBV29-1 and TRBJ1-1, with no clear D. Germline loops: CDR1 SQVTM, CDR2 ANQGSEA. There are 14 residues in the CDR3. V was clipped by 7 bases and J by 0 bases, with 15 bases between them. The CDR3 here is CSAHEGPMNTEAFF. The DNA of the CDR3 is TGCAGCGCCCACGAGGGTCCTATGAACACTGAAGCTTTCTTT.

This clone appeared a few times. The CDR3 reads CASSSGADNTEAFF. The CDR3 region has the DNA TGTGCCAGCAGCTCGGGAGCAGACAACACTGAAGCTTTCTTT. The chain links TRBV9 to TRBJ1-1; D remains unclear. The CDR3 loop spans 14 amino acids. CDR1 is SGDLS and CDR2 is YYNGEE in the germline V gene. Between the trimmed V and J ends, which lost 4 bases and 2 bases, there was a span of 12 bases. Supplemented by reference TRBV9 and TRBJ1-1, the full variable domain reads DSGVTQTPKHLITATGQRVTLRCSPRSGDLSVYWYQQSLDQGLQFLIQYYNGEERAKGNILERFSAQQFPDLHSELNLSSLELGDSALYFCASSSGADNTEAFFGQGTRLTVV.

The rearrangement links TRBV11-2 to TRBJ2-4, with a weak D call TRBD1 (6 bases). The CDR3 totals 16 residues. Trimming shortened V by 3 bases and J by 1 base, and 13 bases separated the two germline ends. Germline assignment: CDR1 SGHAT and CDR2 FQNNGV. The CDR3 loop reads CASSLFQGTAKNIQYF. CDR3 sequence (DNA): TGTGCCAGCAGCTTGTTTCAGGGGACGGCCAAAAACATTCAGTACTTC.

CDR3 DNA sequence: TGCGCCAGCGGGGCTAGCGGGGTACCTACCTACGAGCAGTACTTC. Its protein product is CASGASGVPTYEQYF. V and J are TRBV5-1 and TRBJ2-7; 9 nucleotides align to TRBD2. The CDR3 has 15 residues. Germline CDR1 is SGHRS and CDR2 is YFSETQ. The ends lost 7 bases at V and 2 bases at J; junction bases unmatched: 10.

V and J are TRBV7-2 and TRBJ2-3, with D possibly TRBD1 on 6 matching bases. V was cut by 1 base and J by 2 bases, with 10 bases left in between. There are 15 residues in the CDR3. Germline V CDR1 and CDR2: SGHTA, FQGNSA. The DNA of the CDR3 is TGTGCCAGCAGCTTAGTAACGGGACACACAGATACGCAGTATTTT. It encodes CASSLVTGHTDTQYF.

The V gene is TRBV15, the J gene TRBJ2-3, with D possibly TRBD1 on 6 matching bases. V lost 6 bases and J 5 bases, leaving 12 bases between the germline ends. This CDR3 comprises 13 residues. Germline assignment: CDR1 LNHNV and CDR2 YYDKDF (reference sequence). This chain's CDR3 is CATRDGGGDTQYF. The CDR3 DNA is TGTGCCACCAGGGATGGGGGCGGAGATACGCAGTATTTT.

This rearrangement joins TRBV9 to TRBJ2-2, with D possibly matching TRBD1 (5 bases). V lost 3 bases, J lost 5 bases, and 11 bases lay in between. Germline V gives CDR1 SGDLS, CDR2 YYNGEE. This CDR3 is built from 14 residues. CDR3 residues: CASSGQGWTGELFF. The DNA of the CDR3 is TGTGCCAGCAGCGGGCAGGGTTGGACCGGGGAGCTGTTTTTT. Full variable domain (rest looked up from reference TRBV9 and TRBJ2-2): DSGVTQTPKHLITATGQRVTLRCSPRSGDLSVYWYQQSLDQGLQFLIQYYNGEERAKGNILERFSAQQFPDLHSELNLSSLELGDSALYFCASSGQGWTGELFFGEGSRLTVL.

The rearrangement joins TRBV18 to TRBJ1-2; 7 bases line up with TRBD1. J gave up 1 base and V 6 bases, and 14 bases lay outside the gene matches. The CDR3 contains 17 residues. Germline CDR1 reads KGHSH; CDR2 reads LQKENI. CDR3 DNA: TGTGCCAGCTCGCCCCTCCGATTGACAGGGAGTAACTATGGCTACACCTTC. Its translation: CASSPLRLTGSNYGYTF. The full variable domain, in which reference TRBV18 and TRBJ1-2 provide the parts outside the CDR3, is NAGVMQNPRHLVRRRGQEARLRCSPMKGHSHVYWYRQLPEEGLKFMVYLQKENIIDESGMPKERFSAEFPKEGPSILRIQQVVRGDSAAYFCASSPLRLTGSNYGYTFGSGTRLTVV.

The chain recombines TRBV6-5 with TRBJ2-7; 11 bases fit TRBD1. Germline CDR1 and CDR2: MNHEY and SVGAGI. V gave up 6 bases and J gave up 1 base; unmatched junction bases: 5. There are 15 residues in the CDR3. CDR3 nucleotide sequence: TGTGCCAGCAGCCTGGGACAGGGGGTTTCCTACGAGCAGTACTTC. Amino acid sequence: CASSLGQGVSYEQYF.

This chain links TRBV6-1 with TRBJ1-2; the D gene is possibly TRBD1 (6 bases). Germline loops: CDR1 MNHNS, CDR2 SASEGT. Trimming removed 4 bases at V and 7 bases at J, with 22 bases between. This CDR3 contains 16 residues. CDR3 nucleotide sequence: TGTGCCAGCAGTGGGGGGGCAGGTCCTGTTTCTGGTGGCTACACCTTC. Translating gives CASSGGAGPVSGGYTF.

The chain recombines TRBV7-9 with TRBJ1-6; 9 positions agree with TRBD1. Trimming took 4 bases from V and 8 from J; bases not matched to a gene: 9. The CDR3 has 16 residues. Germline CDR1 reads SEHNR; CDR2 reads FQNEAQ (reference sequence). CDR3 sequence reads: CASSSIQQGAYSPLHF. CDR3 DNA sequence: TGTGCCAGCAGCTCAATTCAACAGGGGGCGTATTCACCCCTCCACTTT. Complete variable domain (other parts from reference TRBV7-9 and TRBJ1-6): DTGVSQNPRHKITKRGQNVTFRCDPISEHNRLYWYRQTLGQGPEFLTYFQNEAQLEKSRLLSDRFSAERPKGSFSTLEIQRTEQGDSAMYLCASSSIQQGAYSPLHFGNGTRLTVT.

The CDR3 spells CASSTRDRQEAFF. The DNA of the CDR3 is TGCGCCAGCAGCACCCGGGACAGGCAAGAAGCTTTCTTT. The gene calls are TRBV5-1 and TRBJ1-1, with 8 bases aligning to TRBD1. The trim removed 4 bases at V and 8 bases at J, leaving 7 bases unmatched. CDR1 SGHRS and CDR2 YFSETQ come from the germline V gene. The CDR3 sequence is 13 residues long.

This sequence joins TRBV9 and TRBJ1-5, with D unclear. The germline V gene has CDR1 SGDLS and CDR2 YYNGEE. Trimming stripped 0 bases from V and 4 bases from J, with 5 bases between. This CDR3 has 13 residues. The CDR3 bases are TGTGCCAGCAGCGTAGACCCTAATCAGCCCCAGCATTTT. Its protein product is CASSVDPNQPQHF.

The rearrangement joins TRBV28 to TRBJ1-2; possibly TRBD1 for D (6 bases). The CDR3 has 14 amino acids. The V gene lost 5 bases and the J gene lost 7 bases, with 17 bases spanning the gap. Germline values: CDR1 MDHEN, CDR2 SYDVKM. CDR3 sequence: CASSNRVSQGGYTF. The CDR3 coding sequence is TGTGCCAGCAGTAACAGGGTTTCTCAAGGTGGCTACACCTTC.

This clone was counted between two and nine times. The rearrangement links TRBV30 to TRBJ1-4; D is possibly TRBD1 (6 bases). The ends were cut back, 2 bases at V and 9 bases at J, with 22 bases in the middle. Germline V gene data show CDR1 as GTSNPN and CDR2 as SVGIG (reference sequence). There are 16 residues in the CDR3. The DNA of the CDR3 is TGTGCCTGGAGTCGATCCGGCCAACAGGGTTATCAAAAACTGTTTTTT. Protein product: CAWSRSGQQGYQKLFF.

This clone occurred a few times. The sample has other DNA sequences that encode this CDR3 too. This chain connects TRBV9 to TRBJ1-1, with TRBD1 as a possible D gene (5 bases). The CDR3 extends over 15 amino acids. V was shortened by 1 base and J by 0 bases, with 10 bases between the two germline ends. The germline V gene has CDR1 SGDLS and CDR2 YYNGEE. The CDR3, as DNA: TGTGCCAGCAGCGTATCCGCAGGGCTGAACACTGAAGCTTTCTTT. It codes for CASSVSAGLNTEAFF.

The chain uses TRBV7-9 and TRBJ1-6; D not resolved. Trimming took 3 bases from V and 8 from J, leaving 14 bases between them. Germline V CDR1 and CDR2: SEHNR, FQNEAQ (reference sequence). This CDR3 region has 15 residues. CDR3 loop: CASSFASMEDSPLHF. Written as DNA, the CDR3 is TGTGCCAGCAGCTTCGCGTCGATGGAGGATTCACCCCTCCACTTT. Looking up the rest from reference TRBV7-9 and TRBJ1-6 gives the full variable domain: DTGVSQNPRHKITKRGQNVTFRCDPISEHNRLYWYRQTLGQGPEFLTYFQNEAQLEKSRLLSDRFSAERPKGSFSTLEIQRTEQGDSAMYLCASSFASMEDSPLHFGNGTRLTVT.